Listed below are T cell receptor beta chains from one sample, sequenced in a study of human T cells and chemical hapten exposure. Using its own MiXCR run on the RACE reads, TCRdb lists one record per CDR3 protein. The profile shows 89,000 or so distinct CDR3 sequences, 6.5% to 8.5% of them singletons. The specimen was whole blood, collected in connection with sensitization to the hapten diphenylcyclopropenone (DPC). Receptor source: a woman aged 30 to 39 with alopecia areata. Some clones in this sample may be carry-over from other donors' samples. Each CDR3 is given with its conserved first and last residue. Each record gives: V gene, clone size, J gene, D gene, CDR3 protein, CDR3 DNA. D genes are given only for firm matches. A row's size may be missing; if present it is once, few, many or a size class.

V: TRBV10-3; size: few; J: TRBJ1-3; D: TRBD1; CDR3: CAIRGTGALSGNTIYF; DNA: TGTGCCATCAGGGGGACAGGCGCCCTCTCTGGAAACACCATATATTTT
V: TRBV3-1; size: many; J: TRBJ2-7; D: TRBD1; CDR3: CASSPTRTGGWEQYF; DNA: TGTGCCAGCAGCCCTACCCGGACAGGGGGATGGGAGCAGTACTTC
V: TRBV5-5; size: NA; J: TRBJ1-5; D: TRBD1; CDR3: CASSLVTGGGNQPQHF; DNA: TGTGCCAGCAGCTTGGTGACAGGGGGCGGCAATCAGCCCCAGCATTTT
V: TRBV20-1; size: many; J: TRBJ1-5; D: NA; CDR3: CSASLSDNQPQHF; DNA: TGCAGTGCTAGTTTGTCAGACAATCAGCCCCAGCATTTT
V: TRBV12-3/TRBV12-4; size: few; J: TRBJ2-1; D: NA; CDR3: CASSQDSLGSYNEQFF; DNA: TGTGCCAGCAGTCAAGATAGCTTGGGCTCCTACAATGAGCAGTTCTTC
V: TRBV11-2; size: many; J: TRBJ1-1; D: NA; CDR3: CASSLLPTENTEAFF; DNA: TGTGCCAGCAGCCTCCTCCCCACAGAGAACACTGAAGCTTTCTTT
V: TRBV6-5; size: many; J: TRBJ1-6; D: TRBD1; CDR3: CASRKTGSSYNSPLHF; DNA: TGTGCCAGCAGAAAGACAGGGAGCTCCTATAATTCACCCCTCCACTTT
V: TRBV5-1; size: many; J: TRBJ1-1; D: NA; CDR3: CASSLVGGRNTEAFF; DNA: TGCGCCAGCAGCTTGGTAGGGGGTCGGAACACTGAAGCTTTCTTT
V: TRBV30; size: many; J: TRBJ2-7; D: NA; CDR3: CAWSNSRRQYF; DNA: TGTGCCTGGAGTAATTCGAGGAGGCAGTACTTC
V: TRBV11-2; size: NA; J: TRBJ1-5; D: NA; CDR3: CASSPRQCNSNQPQHF; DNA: TGTGCCAGCAGCCCGCGACAGTGTAATAGCAATCAGCCCCAGCATTTT
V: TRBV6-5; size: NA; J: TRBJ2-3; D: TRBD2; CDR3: CASSRAGLAITDTQYF; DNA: TGTGCCAGCAGCCGAGCAGGACTAGCGATCACAGATACGCAGTATTTT
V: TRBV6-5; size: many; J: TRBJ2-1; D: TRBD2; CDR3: CASRTGTKTTNEQFF; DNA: TGTGCCAGCAGAACCGGGACTAAGACAACCAATGAGCAGTTCTTC
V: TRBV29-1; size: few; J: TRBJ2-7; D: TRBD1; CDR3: CSVSDRGSRTYEQYF; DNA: TGCAGCGTTTCGGACAGGGGGTCGCGGACCTACGAGCAGTACTTC
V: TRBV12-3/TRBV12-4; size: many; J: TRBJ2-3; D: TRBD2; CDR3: CASRVAGATDTQYF; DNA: TGTGCCAGCAGGGTAGCGGGGGCCACAGATACGCAGTATTTT
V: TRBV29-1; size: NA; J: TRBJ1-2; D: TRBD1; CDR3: CSAPGGRVEGYTF; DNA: TGCAGCGCTCCAGGGGGGCGAGTGGAGGGCTACACCTTC
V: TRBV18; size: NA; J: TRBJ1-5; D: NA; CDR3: CASSPTGVDQPQHF; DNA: TGTGCCAGCTCACCTACGGGGGTGGATCAGCCCCAGCATTTT
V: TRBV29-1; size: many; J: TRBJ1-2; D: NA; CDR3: CSADTGSLYGYTF; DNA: TGCAGCGCTGATACAGGGAGCCTCTATGGCTACACCTTC
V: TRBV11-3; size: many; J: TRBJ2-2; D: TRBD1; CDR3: CASSLGQGAHGELFF; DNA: TGTGCCAGCAGCCTTGGACAGGGGGCTCACGGGGAGCTGTTTTTT
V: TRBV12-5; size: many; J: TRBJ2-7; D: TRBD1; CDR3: CASGFDRGYEQYF; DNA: TGTGCTAGTGGTTTCGACAGGGGGTACGAGCAGTACTTC
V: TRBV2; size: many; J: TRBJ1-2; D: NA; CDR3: CASSHTADPYGYTF; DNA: TGTGCCAGCAGTCATACGGCGGACCCCTATGGCTACACCTTC
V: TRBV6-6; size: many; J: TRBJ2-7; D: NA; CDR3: CASSYHSAGLSYEQYF; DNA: TGTGCCAGCAGCTACCATTCAGCCGGACTCTCCTACGAGCAGTACTTC
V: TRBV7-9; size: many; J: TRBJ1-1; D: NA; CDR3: CASSPRFGHTNTEAFF; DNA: TGTGCCAGCAGCCCGAGGTTCGGACACACAAACACTGAAGCTTTCTTT
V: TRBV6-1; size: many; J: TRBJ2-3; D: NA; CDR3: CASRPNALGTDTQYF; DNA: TGTGCCAGCAGGCCCAACGCACTAGGCACAGATACGCAGTATTTT
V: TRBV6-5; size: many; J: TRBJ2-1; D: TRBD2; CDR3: CASSFMGLAGGNYNEQFF; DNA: TGTGCCAGCAGTTTTATGGGACTAGCGGGGGGAAACTACAATGAGCAGTTCTTC
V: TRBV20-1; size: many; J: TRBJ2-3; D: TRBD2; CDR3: CSAPRASGVLDTQYF; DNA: TGCAGTGCCCCTAGGGCTAGCGGGGTCTTAGATACGCAGTATTTT
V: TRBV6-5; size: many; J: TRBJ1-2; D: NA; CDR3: CASSRQKTNYGYTF; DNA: TGTGCCAGCAGTCGACAGAAAACCAACTATGGCTACACCTTC
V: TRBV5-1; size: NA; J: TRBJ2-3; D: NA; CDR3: CASSFGGTSTDTQYF; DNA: TGCGCCAGCAGCTTTGGGGGGACCAGCACAGATACGCAGTATTTT
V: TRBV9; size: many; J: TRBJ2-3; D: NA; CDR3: CASSVTGTITDTQYF; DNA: TGTGCCAGCAGCGTAACAGGGACTATCACAGATACGCAGTATTTT
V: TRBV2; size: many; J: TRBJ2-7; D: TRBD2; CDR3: CASRARSGGAWEQYF; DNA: TGTGCCAGCAGGGCAAGAAGCGGGGGGGCGTGGGAGCAGTACTTC
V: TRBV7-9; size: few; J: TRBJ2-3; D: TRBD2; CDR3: CASSLGSGTSTSDTQYF; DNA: TGTGCCAGCAGCTTAGGCTCGGGGACTAGCACATCTGATACGCAGTATTTT
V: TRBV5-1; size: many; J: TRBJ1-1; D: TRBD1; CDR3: CASSLQGAGNTEAFF; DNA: TGCGCCAGCAGCTTACAGGGGGCAGGGAACACTGAAGCTTTCTTT
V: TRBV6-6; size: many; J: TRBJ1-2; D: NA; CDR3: CASRSYGYTF; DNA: TGTGCCAGTAGGAGCTATGGCTACACCTTC
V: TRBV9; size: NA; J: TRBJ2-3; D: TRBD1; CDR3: CASSAGPGQGATDTQYF; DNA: TGTGCCAGCAGCGCCGGCCCGGGACAGGGGGCCACAGATACGCAGTATTTT
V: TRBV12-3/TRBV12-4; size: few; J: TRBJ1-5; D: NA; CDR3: CASSLQDSNQPQHF; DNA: TGTGCCAGCAGTTTACAGGATAGCAATCAGCCCCAGCATTTT
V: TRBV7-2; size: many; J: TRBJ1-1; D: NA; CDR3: CASTITGSTEAFF; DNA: TGTGCCAGCACCATAACAGGGTCCACTGAAGCTTTCTTT
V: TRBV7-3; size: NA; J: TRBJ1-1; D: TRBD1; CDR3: CASSQTGRIKKNTEAFF; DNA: TGTGCCAGCAGCCAGACAGGGAGAATAAAAAAGAACACTGAAGCTTTCTTT
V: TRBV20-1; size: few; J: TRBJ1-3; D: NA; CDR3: CSARVSGHDSGTIYF; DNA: TGCAGTGCTAGAGTTTCGGGACACGACTCAGGAACCATATATTTT
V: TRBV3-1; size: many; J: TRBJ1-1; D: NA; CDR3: CASSQGNTEAFF; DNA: TGTGCCAGCAGCCAGGGAAACACTGAAGCTTTCTTT
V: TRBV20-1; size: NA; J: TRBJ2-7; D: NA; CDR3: CSAPRQGSHEQYF; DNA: TGCAGTGCCCCTCGGCAGGGGTCCCACGAGCAGTACTTC
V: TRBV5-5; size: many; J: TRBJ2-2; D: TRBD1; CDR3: CATSPPSTGVSGELFF; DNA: TGTGCCACCTCCCCACCGTCGACAGGGGTCAGCGGGGAGCTGTTTTTT
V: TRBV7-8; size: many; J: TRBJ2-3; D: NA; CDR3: CASSFRGPDTQYF; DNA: TGTGCCAGCAGCTTTCGGGGTCCAGATACGCAGTATTTT
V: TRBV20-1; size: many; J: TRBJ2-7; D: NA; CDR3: CSTTTSSYEQYF; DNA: TGCAGTACGACGACGAGCTCCTACGAGCAGTACTTC
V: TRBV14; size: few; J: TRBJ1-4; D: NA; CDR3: CASSQRTGSIANEKLFF; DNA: TGTGCCAGCAGCCAGCGTACCGGGTCCATCGCTAATGAAAAACTGTTTTTT
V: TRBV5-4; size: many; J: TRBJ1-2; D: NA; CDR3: CASSLASGHYGYTF; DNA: TGTGCCAGCAGCTTGGCTTCAGGGCACTATGGCTACACCTTC
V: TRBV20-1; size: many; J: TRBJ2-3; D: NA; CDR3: CSGSTSTDTQYF; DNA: TGCAGTGGATCTACTAGCACAGATACGCAGTATTTT
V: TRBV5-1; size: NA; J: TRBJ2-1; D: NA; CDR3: CASSLEGITYNEQFF; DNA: TGCGCCAGCAGCTTGGAGGGTATCACCTACAATGAGCAGTTCTTC
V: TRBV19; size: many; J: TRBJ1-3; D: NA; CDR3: CASTGGEAGNTIYF; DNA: TGTGCCAGTACCGGCGGTGAGGCTGGAAACACCATATATTTT
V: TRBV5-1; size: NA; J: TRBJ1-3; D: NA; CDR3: CASSLMAGDGNTIYF; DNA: TGCGCCAGCAGCTTGATGGCAGGGGATGGAAACACCATATATTTT
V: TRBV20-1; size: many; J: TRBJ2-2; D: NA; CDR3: CSARDGTPAPGRWAGELFF; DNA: TGCAGTGCTAGAGATGGCACACCCGCTCCAGGGAGGTGGGCCGGGGAGCTGTTTTTT